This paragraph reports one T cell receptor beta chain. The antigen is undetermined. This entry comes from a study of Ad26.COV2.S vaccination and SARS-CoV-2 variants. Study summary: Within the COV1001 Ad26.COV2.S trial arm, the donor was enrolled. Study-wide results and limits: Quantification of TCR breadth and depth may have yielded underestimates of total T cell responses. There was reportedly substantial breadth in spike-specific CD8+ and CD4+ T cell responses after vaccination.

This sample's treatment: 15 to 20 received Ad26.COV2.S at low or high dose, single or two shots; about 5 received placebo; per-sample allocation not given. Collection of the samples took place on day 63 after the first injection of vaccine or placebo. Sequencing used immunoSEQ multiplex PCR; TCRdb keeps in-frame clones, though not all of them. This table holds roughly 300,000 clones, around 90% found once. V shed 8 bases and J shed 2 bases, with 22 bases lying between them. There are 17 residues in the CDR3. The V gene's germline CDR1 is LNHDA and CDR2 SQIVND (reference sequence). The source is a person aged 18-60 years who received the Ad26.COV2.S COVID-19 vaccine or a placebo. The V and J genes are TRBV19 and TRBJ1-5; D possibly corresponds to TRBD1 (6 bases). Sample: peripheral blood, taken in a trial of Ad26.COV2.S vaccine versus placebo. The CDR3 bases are TGTGCCAGTGGACGTGGAGGCTACAGGGTCGGCAATCAGCCCCAGCATTTT. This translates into CASGRGGYRVGNQPQHF.